Listed below are T cell receptor beta chains from one sample, sequenced in a study of blood T cell repertoires in COVID-19. TCRdb keeps only in-frame clones here, not all; method: immunoSEQ multiplex PCR. This repertoire shows 200,000 to 300,000 clones, over 75% found once; its top ten account for about 0.64%. Sequences were obtained from peripheral blood. These receptors originate from a human donor in a cohort sampled during active COVID-19. CDR3s leave out the opening cysteine and the closing phenylalanine or tryptophan.

CDR3 length: 9
V gene: TRBV6-1
J gene: TRBJ2-7
CDR3 protein: ASSDSYEQY

CDR3 length: 12
V gene: TRBV7-2
J gene: TRBJ1-5
CDR3 protein: ASSLRTGNQPQH

CDR3 length: 10
V gene: TRBV9
J gene: TRBJ1-6
CDR3 protein: ASSPGNSPLH

CDR3 length: 12
V gene: TRBV30
J gene: TRBJ1-5
CDR3 protein: ASPWDRSNQPQH

CDR3 length: 10
V gene: TRBV6-6
J gene: TRBJ1-1
CDR3 protein: AILDRGTEAF

CDR3 length: 12
V gene: TRBV7-3
J gene: TRBJ2-1
CDR3 protein: ASSLGISYNEQF

CDR3 length: 11
V gene: TRBV12-3/TRBV12-4
J gene: TRBJ2-1
CDR3 protein: ASQTSVNNEQF

CDR3 length: 14
V gene: TRBV9
J gene: TRBJ1-3
CDR3 protein: ASSAHRQEAGNTIY

CDR3 length: 15
V gene: TRBV5-4
J gene: TRBJ2-3
CDR3 protein: ASSLPLAGLGTDTQY

CDR3 length: 11
V gene: TRBV28
J gene: TRBJ1-2
CDR3 protein: ASTPPGHHGYT

CDR3 length: 15
V gene: TRBV4-1
J gene: TRBJ1-2
CDR3 protein: ASSSLRRAGVNYGYT

CDR3 length: 12
V gene: TRBV11-2
J gene: TRBJ2-1
CDR3 protein: ASSLIRRGWVKF

CDR3 length: 11
V gene: TRBV7-8
J gene: TRBJ2-7
CDR3 protein: ASSPGTVYEQY

CDR3 length: 12
V gene: TRBV28
J gene: TRBJ2-7
CDR3 protein: ASRPSGTPYEQY

CDR3 length: 11
V gene: TRBV19
J gene: TRBJ2-7
CDR3 protein: ASSQGQGAEQY

CDR3 length: 9
V gene: TRBV19
J gene: TRBJ2-1
CDR3 protein: ASRAYNEQF

CDR3 length: 12
V gene: TRBV30
J gene: TRBJ1-2
CDR3 protein: ACSDRAFPYGYT

CDR3 length: 13
V gene: TRBV11-3
J gene: TRBJ2-1
CDR3 protein: ASSPPGQGNNEQF

CDR3 length: 12
V gene: TRBV5-1
J gene: TRBJ1-4
CDR3 protein: ASSSASRDEKLF

CDR3 length: 13
V gene: TRBV5-6
J gene: TRBJ1-1
CDR3 protein: ASSLGQGMNTEAF

CDR3 length: 13
V gene: TRBV5-1
J gene: TRBJ2-5
CDR3 protein: ASSLATGIQETQY

CDR3 length: 15
V gene: TRBV9
J gene: TRBJ2-7
CDR3 protein: ASSVDPLEPGDHEQY

CDR3 length: 12
V gene: TRBV4-2
J gene: TRBJ2-7
CDR3 protein: ASSQDPGSYEQY

CDR3 length: 13
V gene: TRBV6-2/TRBV6-3
J gene: TRBJ2-7
CDR3 protein: ASSFLPSSSYEQY

CDR3 length: 13
V gene: TRBV30
J gene: TRBJ2-1
CDR3 protein: AWWQWDRGGNEQF

CDR3 length: 12
V gene: TRBV24-1
J gene: TRBJ1-2
CDR3 protein: ATSDLARVYGYT

CDR3 length: 11
V gene: TRBV12-3/TRBV12-4
J gene: TRBJ2-7
CDR3 protein: ASSLVREGEQY

CDR3 length: 12
V gene: TRBV5-6
J gene: TRBJ1-2
CDR3 protein: ASSSTQEGRGYT

CDR3 length: 12
V gene: TRBV9
J gene: TRBJ2-7
CDR3 protein: ASSVGNFFNEQY

CDR3 length: 13
V gene: TRBV6-5
J gene: TRBJ1-3
CDR3 protein: ASGLDQGSGNTIY

CDR3 length: 14
V gene: TRBV7-9
J gene: TRBJ2-7
CDR3 protein: ASSDLGRGPMDEQY

CDR3 length: 12
V gene: TRBV5-1
J gene: TRBJ1-2
CDR3 protein: ASSLESGLYGYT

CDR3 length: 12
V gene: TRBV4-3
J gene: TRBJ1-2
CDR3 protein: ASSQGQSAYGYT

CDR3 length: 16
V gene: TRBV18
J gene: TRBJ2-2
CDR3 protein: ASSPRRGLKTYTGELF

CDR3 length: 11
V gene: TRBV6-6
J gene: TRBJ1-2
CDR3 protein: ASKPHRDYGYT

CDR3 length: 13
V gene: TRBV19
J gene: TRBJ1-2
CDR3 protein: ASSTPGQGNYGYT

CDR3 length: 13
V gene: TRBV19
J gene: TRBJ1-5
CDR3 protein: ASSGGRTGHQPQH

CDR3 length: 12
V gene: TRBV7-9
J gene: TRBJ2-3
CDR3 protein: ASSSRGFADTQY

CDR3 length: 13
V gene: TRBV7-2
J gene: TRBJ2-7
CDR3 protein: ASSPEGSRAYEQY

CDR3 length: 15
V gene: TRBV9
J gene: TRBJ2-2
CDR3 protein: ASSVGGSGGAPGELF

CDR3 length: 15
V gene: TRBV10-3
J gene: TRBJ1-6
CDR3 protein: AISESNRRGHNSPLH

CDR3 length: 12
V gene: TRBV10-3
J gene: TRBJ2-6
CDR3 protein: AISESILPGVLT

CDR3 length: 13
V gene: TRBV5-4
J gene: TRBJ1-2
CDR3 protein: ASSLVRDFNYGYT

CDR3 length: 12
V gene: TRBV7-9
J gene: TRBJ2-7
CDR3 protein: ASSLAGGHREQY